A selection of T cell receptor beta chains follows, all from one sample in a study of blood T cells in healthy people across ages. One entry per CDR3 protein, called by TCRdb with MiXCR from the 5' RACE reads. The sample contains over 1,300,000 distinct CDR3 sequences, roughly 59% of which appear only once. The sequencing input was blood. The source is a man aged 18 to 30 in good health. CDR3s include the opening cysteine and the closing phenylalanine or tryptophan. Each record gives: clone size, D gene, J gene, V gene, CDR3 DNA, CDR3 protein. A D gene is named only where the DNA matches it firmly. The size entry is marked missing in some rows and otherwise reads once, few, many or a size class.

size: .; D: .; J: TRBJ2-1; V: TRBV12-3/TRBV12-4; DNA: TGTGCCAGCAGCCCCCGGGACTTTGGCTACAATGAGCAGTTCTTC; CDR3: CASSPRDFGYNEQFF
size: .; D: .; J: TRBJ2-7; V: TRBV5-1; DNA: TGCGCCAGCAGCTTGAGCGGCGGACCCGAGCAGTACTTC; CDR3: CASSLSGGPEQYF
size: .; D: .; J: TRBJ2-3; V: TRBV9; DNA: TGTGCCAGCAGCGTAGTCGGTGTTGGAGATACGCAGTATTTT; CDR3: CASSVVGVGDTQYF
size: few; D: .; J: TRBJ2-7; V: TRBV5-1; DNA: TGCGCCAGCAGCGCGGCGGGGACCTACGAGCAGTACTTC; CDR3: CASSAAGTYEQYF
size: .; D: TRBD1; J: TRBJ1-5; V: TRBV7-2; DNA: TGTGCCAGCAGCTTAATGGGGCAGGGGGCTCAGCCCCAGCATTTT; CDR3: CASSLMGQGAQPQHF
size: few; D: TRBD1; J: TRBJ2-7; V: TRBV2; DNA: TGTGCCGGTAACCGGGACAGGGTCAACGAGCAGTACTTC; CDR3: CAGNRDRVNEQYF
size: many; D: TRBD1; J: TRBJ1-2; V: TRBV9; DNA: TGTGCCAGCAGCGTGGGGACAGGGGATTTCGGCTACACCTTC; CDR3: CASSVGTGDFGYTF
size: .; D: TRBD1; J: TRBJ2-2; V: TRBV28; DNA: TGTGCCAGCAGTTCCACGGACAGGGGGACCGGGGAGCTGTTTTTT; CDR3: CASSSTDRGTGELFF
size: .; D: .; J: TRBJ2-7; V: TRBV4-1; DNA: TGCGCCAGCAGCCAAGTTAACCCTTCGGACGAGCAGTACTTC; CDR3: CASSQVNPSDEQYF
size: .; D: .; J: TRBJ2-1; V: TRBV5-6; DNA: TGTGCCAGCAGCTTGCGCGTGGGGGCCGCCTACAATGAGCAGTTCTTC; CDR3: CASSLRVGAAYNEQFF
size: .; D: .; J: TRBJ2-4; V: TRBV10-3; DNA: TGTGCCATCAGTAAGGGGGACTTCGTACACTTAGCCAAAAACATTCAGTACTTC; CDR3: CAISKGDFVHLAKNIQYF
size: .; D: TRBD1; J: TRBJ1-1; V: TRBV30; DNA: TGTGCCCGCGACAGGGTCTCTGAAGCTTTCTTT; CDR3: CARDRVSEAFF
size: .; D: .; J: TRBJ1-5; V: TRBV12-3/TRBV12-4; DNA: TGTGCCAGCAGTCCACAGATTGGTGGGCCCTATCAGCCCCAGCATTTT; CDR3: CASSPQIGGPYQPQHF
size: .; D: .; J: TRBJ2-7; V: TRBV25-1; DNA: TGTGCCAGCAGTACTATCTCCTACGAGCAGTACTTC; CDR3: CASSTISYEQYF
size: .; D: .; J: TRBJ2-7; V: TRBV6-5; DNA: TGTGCCAGCAGCCCAACTAGCTCCGAGCAGTACTTC; CDR3: CASSPTSSEQYF
size: once; D: .; J: TRBJ1-3; V: TRBV11-2; DNA: TGTGCCAGCAGCTTAGCAGGGGAGAGTGGAAACACCATATATTTT; CDR3: CASSLAGESGNTIYF
size: .; D: .; J: TRBJ1-2; V: TRBV6-2/TRBV6-3; DNA: TGTGCCAGCGCCGACAGCTATGGCTACACCTTC; CDR3: CASADSYGYTF
size: .; D: .; J: TRBJ2-3; V: TRBV11-2; DNA: TGTGCCAGCAGCTTAGGATCGAGCGGGCACCGCACAGATACGCAGTATTTT; CDR3: CASSLGSSGHRTDTQYF
size: .; D: .; J: TRBJ2-1; V: TRBV10-3; DNA: TGTGCCATCAGTGAGCTAGCGAGGCATCAAGAGACCCAGTTCTTC; CDR3: CAISELARHQETQFF
size: .; D: .; J: TRBJ2-7; V: TRBV29-1; DNA: TGCAGCGTTGAAGATCTTGGCAGGGGCGAGCAGTACTTC; CDR3: CSVEDLGRGEQYF
size: once; D: .; J: TRBJ2-1; V: TRBV15; DNA: TGTGCCACCAGCAGAGGTCGATCAGGAAATGAGCAGTTCTTC; CDR3: CATSRGRSGNEQFF
size: .; D: .; J: TRBJ2-5; V: TRBV29-1; DNA: TGCAGCGTTAAGGGTGGGTACTGGGAAGAGACCCAGTACTTC; CDR3: CSVKGGYWEETQYF
size: .; D: .; J: TRBJ2-5; V: TRBV4-2; DNA: TGTGCCAGCAGCCAAGGACCGGACTTC; CDR3: CASSQGPDF
size: once; D: .; J: TRBJ1-5; V: TRBV4-2; DNA: TGTGCCAGCAGCCAAGATTGGGGGGGCAATCAGCCCCAGCATTTT; CDR3: CASSQDWGGNQPQHF
size: .; D: .; J: TRBJ2-3; V: TRBV12-3/TRBV12-4; DNA: TGTGCCAGCAGTCGACACCGGCATACGCAGTATTTT; CDR3: CASSRHRHTQYF
size: .; D: .; J: TRBJ2-3; V: TRBV7-9; DNA: TGTGCCAGCAGCTTAGAGTTGGATAGCTGGCATACGCAGTATTTT; CDR3: CASSLELDSWHTQYF
size: .; D: .; J: TRBJ2-5; V: TRBV25-1; DNA: TGTGCCAGCAGTGAGGACACTAGGATGGAGACCCAGTACTTC; CDR3: CASSEDTRMETQYF
size: .; D: .; J: TRBJ2-1; V: TRBV21-1; DNA: TGTGCCAGCAGCAAAGACGCCGACTACTCGCCGTATGTTTACAATGAGCAGTTCTTC; CDR3: CASSKDADYSPYVYNEQFF
size: .; D: .; J: TRBJ2-7; V: TRBV7-9; DNA: TGTGCCAGCAGTTTAGAGGGGCCGAGTTACGAGCAGTACTTC; CDR3: CASSLEGPSYEQYF
size: .; D: .; J: TRBJ2-1; V: TRBV4-2; DNA: TGTGCCAGCAGCCAGAAGCCGGGACGGCAAGAGACCCAGTTCTTC; CDR3: CASSQKPGRQETQFF
size: once; D: .; J: TRBJ2-7; V: TRBV4-2; DNA: TGTGCCAGCAGCCAAGATTCACAGTCCTACGAGCAGTACTTC; CDR3: CASSQDSQSYEQYF